This entry describes one TCR beta chain. In the source study's methods: By means of reference gene primer amplification, nucleated cell counts were estimated. Repertoires were generated with immunoSEQ multiplex PCR, while TCRdb's copy carries only in-frame clones and drops some. That table furnishes V, J and clone size, whereas the DNA furnished D and trimming. Here the sample spans around 150,000 clones, roughly 90% being singletons. This sample is drawn from a study of blood T cell repertoires in COVID-19. Study summary: Donors in the United States, Italy and Spain gave samples during acute or convalescent COVID-19.

With V trimmed by 6 bases and J by 5 bases, 3 bases remained unmatched. The CDR3 spans 14 residues. CDR1 and CDR2 (germline): LGHDT, YNNKEL (reference sequence). The rearrangement joins TRBV3-1 (or the pseudogene TRBV3-2) to TRBJ2-7, with TRBD2 identical over 14 bases. Sequencing was done on a sample of peripheral blood. The origin of this receptor is a man aged 60 to 69 with acute or convalescent COVID-19. The CDR3 bases are TGTGCCAGCAGGACTAGCGGGGGGGACCACGAGCAGTACTTC. It translates to CASRTSGGDHEQYF.